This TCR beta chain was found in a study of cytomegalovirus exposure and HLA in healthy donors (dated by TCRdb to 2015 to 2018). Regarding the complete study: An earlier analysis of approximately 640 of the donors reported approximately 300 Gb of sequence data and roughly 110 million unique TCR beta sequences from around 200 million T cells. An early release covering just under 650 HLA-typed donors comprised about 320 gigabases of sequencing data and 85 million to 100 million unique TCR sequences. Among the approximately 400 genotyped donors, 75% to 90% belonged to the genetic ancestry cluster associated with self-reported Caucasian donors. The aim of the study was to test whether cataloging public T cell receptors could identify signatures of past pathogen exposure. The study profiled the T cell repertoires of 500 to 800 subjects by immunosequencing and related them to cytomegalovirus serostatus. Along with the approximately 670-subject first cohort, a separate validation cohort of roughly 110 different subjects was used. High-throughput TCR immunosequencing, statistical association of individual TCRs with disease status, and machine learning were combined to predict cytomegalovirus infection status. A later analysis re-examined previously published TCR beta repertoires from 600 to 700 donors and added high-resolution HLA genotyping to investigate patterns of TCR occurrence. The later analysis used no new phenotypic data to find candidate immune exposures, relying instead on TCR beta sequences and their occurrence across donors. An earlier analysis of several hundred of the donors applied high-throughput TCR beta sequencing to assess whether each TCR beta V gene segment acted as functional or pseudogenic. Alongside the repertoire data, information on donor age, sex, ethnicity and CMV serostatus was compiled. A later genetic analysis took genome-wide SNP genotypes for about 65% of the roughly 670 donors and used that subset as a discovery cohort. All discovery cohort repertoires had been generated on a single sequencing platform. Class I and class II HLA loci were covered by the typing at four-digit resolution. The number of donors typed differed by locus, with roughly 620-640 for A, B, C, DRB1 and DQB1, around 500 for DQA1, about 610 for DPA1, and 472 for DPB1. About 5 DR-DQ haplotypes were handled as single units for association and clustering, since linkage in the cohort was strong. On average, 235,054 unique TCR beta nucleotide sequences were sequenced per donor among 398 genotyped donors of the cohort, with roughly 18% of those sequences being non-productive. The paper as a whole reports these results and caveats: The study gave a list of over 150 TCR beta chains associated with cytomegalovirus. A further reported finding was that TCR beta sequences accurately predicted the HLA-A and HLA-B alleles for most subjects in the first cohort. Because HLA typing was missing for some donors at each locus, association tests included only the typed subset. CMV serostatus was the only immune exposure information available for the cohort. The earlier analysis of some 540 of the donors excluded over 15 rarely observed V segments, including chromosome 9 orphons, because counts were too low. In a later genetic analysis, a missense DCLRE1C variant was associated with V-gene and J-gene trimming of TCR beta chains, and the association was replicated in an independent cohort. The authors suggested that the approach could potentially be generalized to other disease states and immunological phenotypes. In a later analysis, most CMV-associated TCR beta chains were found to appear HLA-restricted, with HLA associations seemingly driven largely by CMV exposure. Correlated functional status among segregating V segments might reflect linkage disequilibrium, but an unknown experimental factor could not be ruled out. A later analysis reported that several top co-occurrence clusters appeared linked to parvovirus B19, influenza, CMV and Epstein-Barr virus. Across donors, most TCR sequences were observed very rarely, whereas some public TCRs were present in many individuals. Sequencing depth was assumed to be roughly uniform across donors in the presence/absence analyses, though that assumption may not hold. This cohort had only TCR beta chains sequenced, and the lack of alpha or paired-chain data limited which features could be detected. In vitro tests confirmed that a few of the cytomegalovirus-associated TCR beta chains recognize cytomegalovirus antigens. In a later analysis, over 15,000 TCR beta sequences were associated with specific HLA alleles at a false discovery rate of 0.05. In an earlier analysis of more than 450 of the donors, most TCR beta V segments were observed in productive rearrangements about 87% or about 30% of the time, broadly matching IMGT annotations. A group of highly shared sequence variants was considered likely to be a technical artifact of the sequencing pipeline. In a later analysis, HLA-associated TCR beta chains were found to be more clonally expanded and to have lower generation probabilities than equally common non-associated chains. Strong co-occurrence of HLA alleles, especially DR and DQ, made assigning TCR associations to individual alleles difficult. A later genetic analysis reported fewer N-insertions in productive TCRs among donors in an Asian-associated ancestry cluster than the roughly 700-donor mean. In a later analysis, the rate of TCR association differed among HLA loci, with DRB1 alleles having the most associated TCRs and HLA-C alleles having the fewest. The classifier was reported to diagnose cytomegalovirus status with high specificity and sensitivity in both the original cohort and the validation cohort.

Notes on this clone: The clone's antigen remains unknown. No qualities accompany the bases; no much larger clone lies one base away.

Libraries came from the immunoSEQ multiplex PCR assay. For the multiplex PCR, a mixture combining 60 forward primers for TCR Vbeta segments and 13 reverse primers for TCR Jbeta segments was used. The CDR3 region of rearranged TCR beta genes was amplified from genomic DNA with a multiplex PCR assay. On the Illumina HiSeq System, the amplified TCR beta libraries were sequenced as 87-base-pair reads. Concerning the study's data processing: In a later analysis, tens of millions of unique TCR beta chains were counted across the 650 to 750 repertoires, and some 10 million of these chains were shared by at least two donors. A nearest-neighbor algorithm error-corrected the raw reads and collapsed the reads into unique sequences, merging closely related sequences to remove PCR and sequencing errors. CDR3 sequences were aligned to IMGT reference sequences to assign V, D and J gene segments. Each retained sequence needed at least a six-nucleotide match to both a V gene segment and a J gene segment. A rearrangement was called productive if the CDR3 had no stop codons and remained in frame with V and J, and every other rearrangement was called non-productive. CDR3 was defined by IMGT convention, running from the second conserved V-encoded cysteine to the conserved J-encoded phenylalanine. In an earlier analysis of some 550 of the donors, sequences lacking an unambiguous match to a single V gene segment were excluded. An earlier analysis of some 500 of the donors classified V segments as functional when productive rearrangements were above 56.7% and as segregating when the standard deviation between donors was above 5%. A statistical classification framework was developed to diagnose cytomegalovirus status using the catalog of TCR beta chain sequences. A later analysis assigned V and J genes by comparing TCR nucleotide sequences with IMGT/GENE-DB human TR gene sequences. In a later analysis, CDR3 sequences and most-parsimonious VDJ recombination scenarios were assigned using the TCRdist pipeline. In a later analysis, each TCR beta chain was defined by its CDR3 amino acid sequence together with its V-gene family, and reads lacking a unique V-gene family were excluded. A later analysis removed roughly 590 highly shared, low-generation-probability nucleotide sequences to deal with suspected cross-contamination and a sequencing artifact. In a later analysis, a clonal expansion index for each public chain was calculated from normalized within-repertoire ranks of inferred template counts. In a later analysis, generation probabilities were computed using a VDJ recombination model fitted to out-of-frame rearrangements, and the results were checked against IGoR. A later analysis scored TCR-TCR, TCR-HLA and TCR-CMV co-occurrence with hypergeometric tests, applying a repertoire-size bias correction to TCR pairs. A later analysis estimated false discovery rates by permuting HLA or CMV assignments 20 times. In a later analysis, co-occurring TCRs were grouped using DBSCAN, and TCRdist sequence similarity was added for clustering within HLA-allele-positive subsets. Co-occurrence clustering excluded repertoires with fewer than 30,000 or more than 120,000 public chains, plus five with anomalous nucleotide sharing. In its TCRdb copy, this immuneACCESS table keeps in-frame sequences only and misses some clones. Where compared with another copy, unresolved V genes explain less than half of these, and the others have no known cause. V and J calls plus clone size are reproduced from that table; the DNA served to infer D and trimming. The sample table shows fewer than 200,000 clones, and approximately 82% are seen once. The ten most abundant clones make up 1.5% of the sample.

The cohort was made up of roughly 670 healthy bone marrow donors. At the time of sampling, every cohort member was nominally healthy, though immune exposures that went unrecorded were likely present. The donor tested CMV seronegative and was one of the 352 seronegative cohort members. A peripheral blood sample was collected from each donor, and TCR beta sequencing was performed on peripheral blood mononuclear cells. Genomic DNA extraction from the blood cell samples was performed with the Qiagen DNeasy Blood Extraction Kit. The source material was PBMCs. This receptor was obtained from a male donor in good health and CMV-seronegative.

The CDR3 protein: CASSTDRGREQYF. The DNA sequence reads TGTGCCAGCAGCACGGACAGGGGGCGCGAGCAGTACTTC. The chain was built from TRBV11-2 and TRBJ2-7; the central 11 bases match TRBD1. From the cysteine through the phenylalanine, the CDR3 covers 13 amino acids. The only DNA kept is the CDR3, 39 bases in frame from the first base. Taken from the germline V gene, the CDR1 and CDR2 loops are SGHAT and FQNNGV. The germline V end is reduced by 5 bases and the J end by 6 bases; junction bases left unmatched: 3.